A single sample is the source of the 21 T cell receptor beta chains below, sequenced in a study of OX40 agonist ivuxolimab in advanced cancers. The assay was immunoSEQ multiplex PCR, and TCRdb's table has in-frame clones only and misses some. The data hold 84,000 or so clones, with around 94% observed a single time. The sequences come from CD4+ or CD8+ T cells sorted from blood, collected in a trial of the OX40 agonist ivuxolimab. These receptors were obtained from an adult with an advanced solid tumor such as melanoma, head and neck, liver or kidney cancer.

The chain carries TRBV27 and TRBJ2-6; weak D call: TRBD1 (5 bases). In germline, CDR1 is MNHEY, CDR2 SMNVEV (reference sequence). CDR3 size: 17 residues. V was shortened by 0 bases and J by 1 base, with 10 bases between the two germline ends. The DNA for the CDR3 is TGTGCCAGCAGTTTATCCAGGGAATCATCTGGGGCCAACGTCCTGACTTTC. It encodes CASSLSRESSGANVLTF.

The chain recombines TRBV11-1 with TRBJ2-1; D gene unclear. The germline CDR1 and CDR2 sequences are SGHAT and FQDESV (reference sequence). Trimming left V 5 bases short and J 8 bases short, with 19 bases between. This CDR3 has 15 amino acids. The CDR3 protein is CASSPRSTKVDEQFF. DNA of the CDR3: TGTGCCAGCAGCCCGCGATCAACGAAGGTCGATGAGCAGTTCTTC.

The chain recombines TRBV6-5 with TRBJ1-1; possibly TRBD1 for D (5 bases). Germline assignment: CDR1 MNHEY and CDR2 SVGAGI. Trimming left V 8 bases short and J 1 base short, with 11 bases between. The CDR3 contains 13 residues. The CDR3 loop is CASGFTGNTEAFF. The CDR3, as DNA: TGTGCCAGCGGCTTCACAGGGAACACTGAAGCTTTCTTT.

The genes are TRBV27 and TRBJ1-1, with D unresolved. Germline-derived CDR1 and CDR2 are MNHEY and SMNVEV (reference sequence). The CDR3 has 15 residues. The ends were cut back, 6 bases at V and 1 base at J, with 15 bases in the middle. The DNA of the CDR3 is TGTGCCAGCAGCCTATATAGGACGGCGAACACTGAAGCTTTCTTT. Amino acids: CASSLYRTANTEAFF.

The CDR3: CASSYRTSGTDTQYF. The CDR3 nucleotides read TGTGCCAGCAGTTACCGGACTAGCGGCACAGATACGCAGTATTTT. V and J are TRBV28 and TRBJ2-3, with 9 bases matching TRBD2. The CDR3 runs to 15 residues. CDR1 is MDHEN and CDR2 is SYDVKM in the germline V gene. J lost 1 base, V lost 4 bases, and 3 bases had no gene match.

The rearrangement uses TRBV9 and TRBJ1-1, with no clear D. In germline, CDR1 is SGDLS, CDR2 YYNGEE. This CDR3 is 13 amino acids long. V lost 0 bases and J 1 base, leaving 4 bases between the germline ends. This CDR3 is CASSVATNTEAFF. For the CDR3, the DNA is TGTGCCAGCAGCGTAGCAACGAACACTGAAGCTTTCTTT. Full variable domain (rest looked up from reference TRBV9 and TRBJ1-1): DSGVTQTPKHLITATGQRVTLRCSPRSGDLSVYWYQQSLDQGLQFLIQYYNGEERAKGNILERFSAQQFPDLHSELNLSSLELGDSALYFCASSVATNTEAFFGQGTRLTVV.

The chain links TRBV7-2 to TRBJ2-7; D may be TRBD2 (6 bases). This CDR3 comprises 16 residues. V was cut by 10 bases and J by 6 bases, with 28 bases left in between. CDR1 and CDR2 from the germline V gene are SGHTA and FQGNSA. CDR3 sequence (DNA): TGTGCCACCTCCCCGGGAGTCCAAACTACCGGTCCCGAGCAGTACTTC. Protein sequence: CATSPGVQTTGPEQYF.

Concerning this clone: This same CDR3 is encoded by further DNA sequences in the sample. J is TRBJ1-1 and V is TRBV7-8; D unclear. CDR1 is SGHVS and CDR2 is FQNEAQ in the germline V gene. The CDR3 sequence is 14 residues long. Trimming removed 2 bases at V and 0 bases at J, with 7 bases between. In nucleotides, the CDR3 is TGTGCCAGCAGCTTAATCGGGATGAACACTGAAGCTTTCTTT. It translates to CASSLIGMNTEAFF.

The rearrangement joins TRBV4-2 to TRBJ2-7; TRBD2 agrees at 8 bases. Germline V lookup: CDR1 LGHNA, CDR2 YNFKEQ. The CDR3 covers 15 residues. After removal of 1 base from V and 3 bases from J, the junction contained 5 bases not matched to a gene. CDR3 bases: TGTGCCAGCAGCCAAGTTTTAACTAGCGGCTACGAGCAGTACTTC. It specifies CASSQVLTSGYEQYF.

The chain employs TRBV2 and TRBJ1-2; 8 nucleotides agree with TRBD1. The CDR3 length is 16 residues. The trim removed 7 bases at V and 2 bases at J, leaving 12 bases unmatched. CDR1 and CDR2 from the germline V gene are SNHLY and FYNNEI. CDR3 sequence: CASNSGTGFTNYGYTF. The CDR3 coding sequence is TGTGCCAGCAACTCCGGGACAGGTTTTACCAACTATGGCTACACCTTC.

This chain links TRBV27 with TRBJ2-1; D gene ambiguous. V dropped 8 bases and J dropped 0 bases, with 11 bases sitting between them. Germline V gene sequence: CDR1 MNHEY, CDR2 SMNVEV (reference sequence). The CDR3 extends over 14 amino acids. The CDR3 region is CASLRPGSYNEQFF. Written as DNA, the CDR3 is TGTGCCAGCCTGAGACCAGGCTCCTACAATGAGCAGTTCTTC.

The chain has TRBV27 and TRBJ1-1; no definite D call. Germline values: CDR1 MNHEY, CDR2 SMNVEV (reference sequence). CDR3 length: 13 residues. Deletions cut 2 bases from V and 1 base from J, with 5 bases between. Here the CDR3 reads CASSLTENTEAFF. The CDR3 nucleotides read TGTGCCAGCAGTTTAACCGAGAACACTGAAGCTTTCTTT.

V gene TRBV7-3 combines with J gene TRBJ2-3; 8 bases are shared with TRBD2. Germline V lookup: CDR1 SGHTA, CDR2 FQGTGA. The CDR3 is 14 amino acids. With V trimmed by 4 bases and J by 4 bases, 4 bases remained unmatched. The CDR3, as DNA: TGTGCCAGCAGCTCAGGACTAGCCGCAGATACGCAGTATTTT. Amino acid sequence: CASSSGLAADTQYF.

The V and J genes are TRBV9 and TRBJ2-7, with D perhaps given as TRBD1 or TRBD2 (5 bases each). The V end lost 4 bases, the J end lost 3 bases, and 14 bases lay between the germline ends. Per the germline V gene, CDR1 is SGDLS and CDR2 is YYNGEE. The CDR3 length is 14 residues. The CDR3 nucleotides read TGTGCCAGCAGCTTGGCCGGGACCCACTACGAGCAGTACTTC. It encodes CASSLAGTHYEQYF.

The CDR3 bases are TGTGCCAGCAGCTCGAAGCCCGGGGAGCTGTTTTTT. It translates to CASSSKPGELFF. This chain links TRBV13 with TRBJ2-2; D is uncertain. V lost 4 bases, J lost 6 bases, and 6 bases lay in between. This CDR3 has 12 residues. Germline V gives CDR1 PRHDT, CDR2 FYEKMQ (reference sequence).

The rearrangement links TRBV6-6 to TRBJ1-3, with D hard to call. The CDR3 is made up of 14 amino acids. The germline V and J ends were trimmed by 7 bases and 2 bases, with 12 bases remaining between them. CDR1 and CDR2 from the germline V gene are MNHNY and SVGAGI (reference sequence). The CDR3 is CASTPGRAGNTIYF. The CDR3 region has the DNA TGTGCCAGCACGCCCGGGAGAGCTGGAAACACCATATATTTT.

The V gene is TRBV4-3, the J gene TRBJ2-7; D may be TRBD2 (5 bases). CDR1 and CDR2 from the germline V gene are LGHNA and YSLEER. The CDR3 consists of 14 residues. V gave up 2 bases and J gave up 1 base, with 9 bases separating them. The CDR3 reads CASSQSTRSYEQYF. The CDR3 nucleotides are TGCGCCAGCAGCCAATCCACTAGATCCTACGAGCAGTACTTC.

This clone was counted a single time. The chain carries TRBV7-2 and TRBJ2-5; no definite D call. V was pared by 0 bases and J by 7 bases, with 6 bases between. Germline CDR1 is SGHTA and CDR2 is FQGNSA. The CDR3 contains 12 residues. The DNA for the CDR3 is TGTGCCAGCAGCTTAGCCCCCGGGACCCAGTACTTC. The encoded protein is CASSLAPGTQYF.

The V and J genes are TRBV5-1 and TRBJ2-7; possibly TRBD1 for D (6 bases). Germline V lookup: CDR1 SGHRS, CDR2 YFSETQ. The CDR3 has 14 residues. V gave up 2 bases and J gave up 1 base, with 10 bases separating them. The CDR3 DNA is TGCGCCAGCAGCTTACAGACAGGATCCTACGAGCAGTACTTC. Translated: CASSLQTGSYEQYF.

V and J are TRBV13 and TRBJ2-7; TRBD2 agrees at 14 bases. This CDR3 has 14 residues. Trimming removed 4 bases from V and 6 bases from J; junction bases left unmatched: 2. CDR1 and CDR2 (germline): PRHDT, FYEKMQ (reference sequence). CDR3 nucleotides: TGTGCCAGCAGCTCCGGACTAGCGGGAGGCGAGCAGTACTTC. Encoded protein: CASSSGLAGGEQYF. Filled out from reference TRBV13 and TRBJ2-7, the complete variable domain reads AAGVIQSPRHLIKEKRETATLKCYPIPRHDTVYWYQQGPGQDPQFLISFYEKMQSDKGSIPDRFSAQQFSDYHSELNMSSLELGDSALYFCASSSGLAGGEQYFGPGTRLTVT.

The CDR3 bases are TGTGCCAGCAGCTTAGGGTACAGTGGGAATTACGAGCAGTACTTC. Amino acids: CASSLGYSGNYEQYF. The V call is TRBV7-2, the J call TRBJ2-7; no clear D gene. V was shortened by 1 base and J by 4 bases, with 14 bases between the two germline ends. The CDR3 is made up of 15 amino acids. The germline V gene encodes CDR1 SGHTA and CDR2 FQGNSA.